The T cell receptor beta chain under discussion was sequenced for a study of blood T cell repertoires in COVID-19 (TCRdb year 2020). For the study in its entirety: Samples from collaborators originated in the United States, Italy and Spain and spanned both the acute and convalescent phases of COVID-19. The prospective study material was composed of cDNA or gDNA derived from T cells, B-cell-depleted T cells, or PBMCs. The dataset comprised deeply sampled blood TCRbeta repertoires from subjects exposed to, actively infected with, or recovered from COVID-19. The repertoires were released in a freely available public database intended as a resource for research on the immune response to SARS-CoV-2. The samples were drawn from two sources: the first 160 participants of the ongoing ImmuneRACE study, and 950 to 1,500 subjects contributed by 6 global collaborators. A de-identified subject ID, COVID-19 status, age in years and sex were almost always included in the sample metadata. HLA class I and class II types, where available, came from metadata supplied by the sample provider rather than from assay-based typing.

Here is what the overall study found, with its caveats: How much clinical and demographic metadata was included differed by source and by participant, and the metadata was provided uncurated.

Enrolling through a virtual design, the prospective study's participants ranged in age from roughly 18 to 90 years and lived across roughly 24 United States geographic areas. In the prospective study, cohorts were assigned on the basis of participant-reported clinical history obtained from a screening survey and a study questionnaire. Recovered participants in ImmuneRACE Cohort 3 were defined by two consecutive negative NP/OP PCR tests, clearance by a healthcare professional, or resolution of symptoms. Mobile phlebotomists in the prospective study collected whole blood, serum and a nasopharyngeal or oropharyngeal swab from every participant. Additional blood draws and questionnaires over an approximately two-month period could optionally be provided by prospective study participants. Blood samples from the prospective study were shipped frozen or at room temperature prior to DNA extraction. In the germline V gene, CDR1 corresponds to MDHEN and CDR2 to SYDVKM. The CDR3, from cysteine to phenylalanine, totals 20 residues. Of the read, only the CDR3 DNA is kept; its 60 bases are in frame from base 1. Ends trimmed: V by 4 bases, J by 5 bases; bases unmatched to a gene: 21.

This clone was detected only once. What this receptor recognizes is not known. No base-level quality is on record; no much larger clone is a single base apart. TCRbeta CDR3 regions were amplified from genomic DNA by means of the immunoSEQ Assay, a bias-controlled multiplex PCR. The study's own analysis went as follows. Nucleated cell counts per sample were estimated from amplification of reference gene primers within the assay. Sequence reads were collapsed and filtered to measure the absolute abundance of every unique TCRbeta CDR3 rearrangement. For each sample, productive Simpson clonality was calculated as the square root of Simpson's diversity index over productive rearrangements. TCRdb carries this immuneACCESS record with in-frame sequences only. Its versions omit some clonotypes, under half of them owing to an unresolved V gene in the studies checked, with the rest unexplained. V and J calls plus clone size are reproduced from that table; the DNA served to infer D and trimming. The sample includes about 250,000 clones, with 86% observed a single time. Jointly, the top ten make up around 1.8% of the sample.

Input material: PBMCs or T cells enriched from blood (not recorded which). The chain is made from TRBV28 and TRBJ2-2; TRBD2 fits 8 bases in the junction. The origin of this receptor is a man aged 40-49 years who had recovered from COVID-19. Here is the DNA: TGTGCCAGCAGTTCTAATCGGGCTAGCGGGTCCCCTGTGGGTACCGGGGAGCTGTTTTTT. Its coded protein is CASSSNRASGSPVGTGELFF.